This TCR beta chain was recorded in a study of Tregs in tolerant kidney transplant recipients. General study results and limits: For some patients, primers changed over time, blocking nucleotide-level comparison.

TCRdb's table, derived via immunoSEQ multiplex PCR, lists solely in-frame clones and lacks some. The sample yields 60,000 to 70,000 clones, just under 95% seen once. Concerning this clone: The antigen is not known.

The sequencing here drew on CD8+ T cells from blood, taken before the transplant. This TCR derives from a human donor who received a combined kidney and bone marrow transplant.

CDR3 sequence reads: CASREQGSTEAFF. The CDR3 DNA reads TGCGCCAGCAGAGAACAGGGTAGTACTGAAGCTTTCTTT. The rearrangement links TRBV5-1 to TRBJ1-1, with a possible D match to TRBD1 (6 bases). In germline, CDR1 is SGHRS, CDR2 YFSETQ. The V and J ends lost 5 bases and 5 bases respectively, with 13 bases between them. The CDR3 loop spans 13 amino acids.